Listed below are T cell receptor beta chains from one sample, sequenced in a study of blood T cell repertoires in COVID-19. Produced via immunoSEQ multiplex PCR; TCRdb's table is partial and in-frame only. Of just over 150,000 clones listed, under 90% were seen once; the top ten hold 0.45% to 0.6%. The sequencing input was peripheral blood. The receptors were gathered from a man aged 60 to 69 with acute or convalescent COVID-19. The CDR3 runs from the conserved cysteine through the conserved F or W. Fields, in order: D gene, V gene, J gene, CDR3 length, clone size, CDR3 DNA, CDR3 protein. The D gene is left open where the match is weak. Only part of the rows carry a size: once, few, many, or a class if the clone is expanded.

.	TRBV9	TRBJ2-6	16	.	TGTGCCAGCAGCCCAACAGCAGGAACTGGGGCCAACGTCCTGACTTTC	CASSPTAGTGANVLTF
.	TRBV30	TRBJ1-3	13	once	TGTGCCGGATATTTCGGGGCTGGAAACACCATATATTTT	CAGYFGAGNTIYF
.	TRBV18	TRBJ2-3	15	.	TGTGCCAGCTCACTGGAATCAGGGGCTGTGGATACGCAGTATTTT	CASSLESGAVDTQYF
TRBD1	TRBV7-9	TRBJ1-5	16	few	TGTGCCAGCAGCTCCGGGACAGGGATCGGCAATCAGCCCCAGCATTTT	CASSSGTGIGNQPQHF
.	TRBV5-1	TRBJ2-3	14	.	TGCGCCAGCAGCTTGGGACAAAACACAGATACGCAGTATTTT	CASSLGQNTDTQYF
.	TRBV7-9	TRBJ1-2	13	few	TGTGCCAGCAGCGGTACAGTTAACTATGGCTACACCTTC	CASSGTVNYGYTF
.	TRBV28	TRBJ2-7	14	.	TGTGCCAGCAGTTTGACGGGAGCGTCCTACGAGCAGTACTTC	CASSLTGASYEQYF
.	TRBV6-5	TRBJ2-4	15	.	TGTGCCAGCAGTCCCAACAGGGCTTCAGGGGACATTCAGTACTTC	CASSPNRASGDIQYF
TRBD2	TRBV7-2	TRBJ2-1	16	.	TGTGCCAGCAGCCGGACTAGCGGGGGGAATTACAATGAGCAGTTCTTC	CASSRTSGGNYNEQFF
.	TRBV7-9	TRBJ2-7	12	.	TGTGCCAGCAGCAAAACATCCTACGAGCAGTACTTC	CASSKTSYEQYF
.	TRBV3-1/TRBV3-2	TRBJ2-1	15	.	TGTGCCAGCAGCCAAAGATACCAACTTTGGAATGAGCAGTTCTTC	CASSQRYQLWNEQFF
.	TRBV5-6	TRBJ2-3	12	.	TGTGCCAGCAGCTCCAACACAGATACGCAGTATTTT	CASSSNTDTQYF
TRBD1	TRBV5-1	TRBJ2-1	16	.	TGCGCCAGCAGCCTAGGACAGGGGGCCATCTACAATGAGCAGTTCTTC	CASSLGQGAIYNEQFF
.	TRBV19	TRBJ2-5	15	.	TGTGCCAGTAGTATAGGGGGCGGGAACTCGGAGACCCAGTACTTC	CASSIGGGNSETQYF
TRBD1	TRBV5-1	TRBJ2-7	15	.	TGCGCCAGCAGCCCGGGACAGGGCACATTCTACGAGCAGTACTTC	CASSPGQGTFYEQYF
TRBD2	TRBV9	TRBJ2-3	17	.	TGTGCCAGCAGCGTCGTGGGCGGGGGTGGCGGGACAGATACGCAGTATTTT	CASSVVGGGGGTDTQYF
TRBD1	TRBV3-1/TRBV3-2	TRBJ2-7	16	few	TGTGCCAGCAGCCAAGTTCCTGGCGGCAGGGGGTTCGAGCAGTACTTC	CASSQVPGGRGFEQYF
.	TRBV18	TRBJ2-3	15	.	TGTGCCAGCTCACCACCGACGGGGGTGAGGGATACGCAGTATTTT	CASSPPTGVRDTQYF
.	TRBV11-2	TRBJ2-3	15	.	TGTGCCAGCAGCTTAGGGGGGGTCAGCACAGATACGCAGTATTTT	CASSLGGVSTDTQYF
TRBD1	TRBV4-3	TRBJ1-6	17	.	TGCGCCAGCAGCCAGGGAAGGACAGGGGTTGGGAATTCACCCCTCCACTTT	CASSQGRTGVGNSPLHF
.	TRBV19	TRBJ1-1	15	.	TGTGCCAGTAGTATACAGGGGACCTGGGGGACTGAAGCTTTCTTT	CASSIQGTWGTEAFF
.	TRBV3-1/TRBV3-2	TRBJ1-4	15	.	TGTGCCAGCAGCCTGTCGACAGTAACTAATGAAAAACTGTTTTTT	CASSLSTVTNEKLFF
TRBD1	TRBV7-2	TRBJ1-1	15	.	TGTGCCAGCAGCTTAAACAGGGGGGGGCCCACTGAAGCTTTCTTT	CASSLNRGGPTEAFF
.	TRBV7-9	TRBJ1-2	12	.	TGTGCCAGCAGTCGAGGGCCCGAGGGCTACACCTTC	CASSRGPEGYTF
TRBD2	TRBV4-2	TRBJ2-7	19	.	TGTGCCAGCAGCCAGGAATTGACCGGGACTAGCGGGAGGCCCTACGAGCAGTACTTC	CASSQELTGTSGRPYEQYF
TRBD1	TRBV10-3	TRBJ1-2	13	.	TGTGCCATCAGGGGACAGGCCAACTATGGCTACACCTTC	CAIRGQANYGYTF
.	TRBV28	TRBJ2-1	16	few	TGTGCCAGCAGTTTATGGAGGGGGAACTCCTACAATGAGCAGTTCTTC	CASSLWRGNSYNEQFF
TRBD2	TRBV3-1/TRBV3-2	TRBJ2-5	15	.	TGTGCCAGCAGCCAAGTGGGCGGGAGGGGAGAGACCCAGTACTTC	CASSQVGGRGETQYF
TRBD1	TRBV20-1	TRBJ1-2	11	.	TGCAGTGTGACAGGGAACTATGGCTACACCTTC	CSVTGNYGYTF
.	TRBV25-1	TRBJ1-2	14	once	TGTGCCAGCAGTGAATCGGGCAGGGCGGCTGGCTACACCTTC	CASSESGRAAGYTF
TRBD1	TRBV5-1	TRBJ2-1	15	once	TGCGCCAGCAGCCCTTCCGGGACAGGGGGCAATGAGCAGTTCTTC	CASSPSGTGGNEQFF
.	TRBV6-5	TRBJ2-1	14	.	TGTGCCAGCAGTTACTCTCCGGGCGGGACTGAGCAGTTCTTC	CASSYSPGGTEQFF
TRBD1	TRBV4-2	TRBJ1-2	16	.	TGTGCCAGCAGCCAAGACGCCACAGGGGGCATCTATGGCTACACCTTC	CASSQDATGGIYGYTF
.	TRBV9	TRBJ2-3	14	few	TGTGCCAGCTCCGAGGGGGAATGGACAGTTACGCAGTATTTT	CASSEGEWTVTQYF
TRBD1	TRBV10-3	TRBJ2-6	16	.	TGTGCCACGGGAGGGACAGGGGGCGGCGGGGCCAACGTCCTGACTTTC	CATGGTGGGGANVLTF
.	TRBV11-3	TRBJ2-1	15	.	TGTGCCAGCAGCTTAGATGGGGGCGGAGTTAGTGAGCAGTTCTTC	CASSLDGGGVSEQFF
.	TRBV7-3	TRBJ2-3	13	.	TGTGCCAGCAGCTTAGAGATCGGCAGGGAAGAGTATTTT	CASSLEIGREEYF
.	TRBV4-1	TRBJ2-4	17	.	TGCGCCAGCAGCCAAGCACCCCGGGGGTCCGCCAAAAACATTCAGTACTTC	CASSQAPRGSAKNIQYF
TRBD2	TRBV4-2	TRBJ2-1	18	.	TGTGCCAGCAGCCAAGAACCCGGAAGCGGGAGGACCACCAATGAGCAGTTCTTC	CASSQEPGSGRTTNEQFF
TRBD1	TRBV2	TRBJ1-5	16	.	TGTGCCAGCGGACAGGGCAACATTTATAGCAATCAGCCCCAGCATTTT	CASGQGNIYSNQPQHF
.	TRBV4-3	TRBJ1-2	15	few	TGCGCCAGCAGCCAAGTCCAGGGCCTTAACTATGGCTACACCTTC	CASSQVQGLNYGYTF
.	TRBV29-1	TRBJ2-7	12	.	TGCAGCGTTGGGTGGGCCAACTACGAGCAGTACTTC	CSVGWANYEQYF
.	TRBV7-2	TRBJ1-1	14	few	TGTGCCAGCAGCTTGAACAGACAGAACACTGAAGCTTTCTTT	CASSLNRQNTEAFF
.	TRBV6-5	TRBJ2-2	14	.	TGTGCCAGCGGCGGGGCTCCGGACACCGGGGAGCTGTTTTTT	CASGGAPDTGELFF
TRBD1	TRBV27	TRBJ2-7	14	.	TGTGCCAGCAGTAGGACAGGGGGTGCCTACGAGCAGTACTTC	CASSRTGGAYEQYF
.	TRBV3-1/TRBV3-2	TRBJ2-3	14	.	TGTGCCAGGGGCCTGGGCGGGGCCTGCAATACGCAGTATTTT	CARGLGGACNTQYF
TRBD2	TRBV9	TRBJ2-5	15	.	TGTGCCAGCGCCTGGACTAGCGGGGCCCAAGAGACCCAGTACTTC	CASAWTSGAQETQYF
.	TRBV9	TRBJ2-1	14	.	TGTGCCAGCAGCGTAGGGACAGCCTACAATGAGCAGTTCTTC	CASSVGTAYNEQFF
.	TRBV6-2/TRBV6-3	TRBJ2-7	17	few	TGTGCCAGCAGTCACGACCTGGGGCAGCGCCACTCCTACGAGCAGTACTTC	CASSHDLGQRHSYEQYF
TRBD2	TRBV7-2	TRBJ2-7	14	once	TGTGCCAGCAGCCCTTGGACTAGCCGGAACGAGCAGTACTTC	CASSPWTSRNEQYF
.	TRBV23-1	TRBJ2-5	16	.	TGCGCCAGCAGTCAGCCCTGTAATAGAAGGAGAGAGACCCAGTACTTC	CASSQPCNRRRETQYF
.	TRBV2	TRBJ1-4	12	.	TGTGCCAGCAACCCGGCGAGGGAAAAACTGTTTTTT	CASNPAREKLFF
.	TRBV6-1	TRBJ2-3	14	.	TGTGCCAGCAGTGATCGGAGTAGCACAGATACGCAGTATTTT	CASSDRSSTDTQYF
.	TRBV4-1	TRBJ1-4	16	.	TGCGCCAGCAGCCCCACCGGGAGACTCACTAATGAAAAACTGTTTTTT	CASSPTGRLTNEKLFF
.	TRBV5-1	TRBJ1-6	15	.	TGCGCCAGCAGCCCGTGGGGGGGAGATAATTCACCCCTCCACTTT	CASSPWGGDNSPLHF
.	TRBV12-3/TRBV12-4	TRBJ1-5	13	.	TGTGCCAGCAGACCGACGGGAAATCAGCCCCAGCATTTT	CASRPTGNQPQHF
TRBD2	TRBV29-1	TRBJ2-7	14	.	TGCAGCGTTCTAGCGGGAGCGCGAGGTTACGAGCAGTACTTC	CSVLAGARGYEQYF
.	TRBV4-2	TRBJ2-7	14	.	TGTGCCAGCAGCCAAGATGTCGGCTCCTACGAGCAGTACTTC	CASSQDVGSYEQYF